Listed below are T cell receptor beta chains from one sample, sequenced in a study of blood T cell repertoires in COVID-19. The repertoire was sequenced with immunoSEQ multiplex PCR; TCRdb's copy has only in-frame clones and lacks some. The data contain over 40,000 clones, around 83% of them singletons. Sequencing was done on a sample of peripheral blood. The receptors derive from a human donor in a cohort sampled during active COVID-19. The conserved cysteine and the conserved F or W are not part of the CDR3 here. The order of the fields is CDR3 length, V gene, J gene, CDR3 protein.

CDR3 length: 14; V gene: TRBV27; J gene: TRBJ2-5; CDR3 protein: ASSLQTGGAEETQY
CDR3 length: 13; V gene: TRBV6-2/TRBV6-3; J gene: TRBJ1-2; CDR3 protein: ASSSLIGGTYGYT
CDR3 length: 12; V gene: TRBV5-6; J gene: TRBJ1-5; CDR3 protein: ASSLGESNQPQH
CDR3 length: 14; V gene: TRBV11-1; J gene: TRBJ2-3; CDR3 protein: ASSLSGTGISDTQY
CDR3 length: 13; V gene: TRBV7-7; J gene: TRBJ2-7; CDR3 protein: ASSLAGTGGYEQY
CDR3 length: 11; V gene: TRBV7-2; J gene: TRBJ2-3; CDR3 protein: ASSSRGSDTQY
CDR3 length: 11; V gene: TRBV5-1; J gene: TRBJ2-5; CDR3 protein: ASSSSEQETQY
CDR3 length: 13; V gene: TRBV6-2/TRBV6-3; J gene: TRBJ2-3; CDR3 protein: ASSYRQGLADTQY
CDR3 length: 11; V gene: TRBV5-4; J gene: TRBJ2-5; CDR3 protein: ASSLRESETQY
CDR3 length: 11; V gene: TRBV3-1/TRBV3-2; J gene: TRBJ2-3; CDR3 protein: ASSLGQGATQY
CDR3 length: 10; V gene: TRBV11-2; J gene: TRBJ2-7; CDR3 protein: ASSSTTYEQY
CDR3 length: 14; V gene: TRBV7-2; J gene: TRBJ2-2; CDR3 protein: ASSSRTSPDTGELF
CDR3 length: 10; V gene: TRBV18; J gene: TRBJ1-1; CDR3 protein: ASSPRGGEAF
CDR3 length: 12; V gene: TRBV7-3; J gene: TRBJ2-5; CDR3 protein: ASSLNGQSKTQY
CDR3 length: 11; V gene: TRBV10-3; J gene: TRBJ1-4; CDR3 protein: AIGTGRNEKLF
CDR3 length: 12; V gene: TRBV10-3; J gene: TRBJ1-2; CDR3 protein: AISERSDSSGYT
CDR3 length: 12; V gene: TRBV9; J gene: TRBJ1-6; CDR3 protein: ASSGGNSNSPLH
CDR3 length: 13; V gene: TRBV6-5; J gene: TRBJ2-1; CDR3 protein: ASSLRRAANNEQF
CDR3 length: 14; V gene: TRBV4-1; J gene: TRBJ2-5; CDR3 protein: ASSQGGQGVRETQY
CDR3 length: 13; V gene: TRBV5-4; J gene: TRBJ1-1; CDR3 protein: ASSLVGVSGTGAF
CDR3 length: 13; V gene: TRBV4-2; J gene: TRBJ2-1; CDR3 protein: ASSQEGGTYNEQF
CDR3 length: 13; V gene: TRBV6-6; J gene: TRBJ1-5; CDR3 protein: ASSHRETGGQPQH
CDR3 length: 9; V gene: TRBV2; J gene: TRBJ1-1; CDR3 protein: ASSEGGEAF
CDR3 length: 15; V gene: TRBV2; J gene: TRBJ2-1; CDR3 protein: ASSVPGLAGGQGEQF
CDR3 length: 12; V gene: TRBV19; J gene: TRBJ2-3; CDR3 protein: ASSLGLATDTQY
CDR3 length: 13; V gene: TRBV4-2; J gene: TRBJ1-1; CDR3 protein: ASSQETGGLTEAF
CDR3 length: 13; V gene: TRBV28; J gene: TRBJ2-3; CDR3 protein: ASSPGTGRTDTQY
CDR3 length: 15; V gene: TRBV11-3; J gene: TRBJ2-5; CDR3 protein: ASSFGLAGGEGETQY
CDR3 length: 13; V gene: TRBV18; J gene: TRBJ2-5; CDR3 protein: ASSPPTGGKETQY
CDR3 length: 11; V gene: TRBV12-3/TRBV12-4; J gene: TRBJ1-3; CDR3 protein: ASSASSGNTIY
CDR3 length: 13; V gene: TRBV11-2; J gene: TRBJ1-6; CDR3 protein: ASSSDRGDNSPLH
CDR3 length: 11; V gene: TRBV6-5; J gene: TRBJ1-5; CDR3 protein: ASGDRENQPQH
CDR3 length: 12; V gene: TRBV29-1; J gene: TRBJ2-1; CDR3 protein: SAQGAPPGNEQF
CDR3 length: 11; V gene: TRBV7-2; J gene: TRBJ2-5; CDR3 protein: ASRAGGAETQY
CDR3 length: 12; V gene: TRBV6-1; J gene: TRBJ2-7; CDR3 protein: ASSEGTDYYEQY
CDR3 length: 14; V gene: TRBV27; J gene: TRBJ2-5; CDR3 protein: ASSLIGTGGQETQY
CDR3 length: 12; V gene: TRBV2; J gene: TRBJ2-7; CDR3 protein: ASSVWTGGYEQY
CDR3 length: 16; V gene: TRBV19; J gene: TRBJ2-7; CDR3 protein: ASSPTPRLAGGSYEQY
CDR3 length: 14; V gene: TRBV9; J gene: TRBJ2-3; CDR3 protein: ASSVGTSGSTDTQY
CDR3 length: 12; V gene: TRBV14; J gene: TRBJ1-2; CDR3 protein: ASRPTANNYGYT
CDR3 length: 13; V gene: TRBV7-3; J gene: TRBJ2-2; CDR3 protein: ASSLKGGGTGELF
CDR3 length: 13; V gene: TRBV30; J gene: TRBJ2-3; CDR3 protein: AWSMGEADTDTQY
CDR3 length: 13; V gene: TRBV27; J gene: TRBJ2-1; CDR3 protein: ASSLSVSSYNEQF
CDR3 length: 9; V gene: TRBV6-8; J gene: TRBJ2-7; CDR3 protein: ASRPTSSQY
CDR3 length: 14; V gene: TRBV10-1; J gene: TRBJ2-6; CDR3 protein: ASSERSHSGANVLT
CDR3 length: 13; V gene: TRBV7-9; J gene: TRBJ2-1; CDR3 protein: ASSLGPESYNEQF
CDR3 length: 12; V gene: TRBV5-8; J gene: TRBJ1-3; CDR3 protein: ASSLRVSGNTIY
CDR3 length: 14; V gene: TRBV19; J gene: TRBJ2-7; CDR3 protein: ASNGFLAGGPDEQY